A selection of T cell receptor beta chains follows, all from one sample in a study of shared clonotypes between healthy human individuals. Clones were sequenced by immunoSEQ multiplex PCR, and TCRdb holds only the in-frame ones, with some missing. The sample carries approximately 2,000,000 clones, about 90% recorded once. Sequencing was carried out using naive CD4+ T cells from PBMCs. Source of these receptors: a man in his late teens or twenties in good health. Some clones in this sample may be carry-over from other donors' samples. Both conserved end residues are part of each CDR3. The D gene is left open where the match is weak. Expanded clones get a size class; other rows say once, few or many, or leave the size out.

D gene: NA; clone size: NA; J gene: TRBJ1-3; V gene: TRBV2; CDR3 protein: CASRISGNTIYF; CDR3 DNA: TGTGCCAGCAGGATTTCTGGAAACACCATATATTTT
D gene: NA; clone size: NA; J gene: TRBJ2-7; V gene: TRBV15; CDR3 protein: CATRGLSGGRLYEQYF; CDR3 DNA: TGTGCCACCAGAGGTCTTTCTGGTGGGAGATTGTACGAGCAGTACTTC
D gene: NA; clone size: NA; J gene: TRBJ2-7; V gene: TRBV11-2; CDR3 protein: CASSWGPRYEQYF; CDR3 DNA: TGTGCCAGCAGCTGGGGCCCGCGCTACGAGCAGTACTTC
D gene: TRBD1; clone size: once; J gene: TRBJ1-2; V gene: TRBV30; CDR3 protein: CAWSDLGQGYGYTF; CDR3 DNA: TGTGCCTGGAGTGACCTGGGACAGGGTTATGGCTACACCTTC
D gene: NA; clone size: NA; J gene: TRBJ2-3; V gene: TRBV6-5; CDR3 protein: CASSLPGGQSQYF; CDR3 DNA: TGTGCCAGCAGTCTCCCAGGAGGCCAAAGTCAGTATTTT
D gene: TRBD2; clone size: NA; J gene: TRBJ2-1; V gene: TRBV10-3; CDR3 protein: CAISQGSGGSYNEQFF; CDR3 DNA: TGTGCCATCAGTCAAGGTAGCGGGGGCTCCTACAATGAGCAGTTCTTC
D gene: TRBD2; clone size: NA; J gene: TRBJ2-5; V gene: TRBV10-1; CDR3 protein: CASSDAGTSKRETQYF; CDR3 DNA: TGCGCCAGCAGTGACGCCGGGACTAGCAAGAGAGAGACCCAGTACTTC
D gene: TRBD2; clone size: NA; J gene: TRBJ2-1; V gene: TRBV28; CDR3 protein: CASSLTGGNEQFF; CDR3 DNA: TGTGCCAGCAGTTTAACGGGAGGCAATGAGCAGTTCTTC
D gene: NA; clone size: NA; J gene: TRBJ2-7; V gene: TRBV18; CDR3 protein: CASSPPTYEQYF; CDR3 DNA: TGTGCCAGCTCACCACCGACTTACGAGCAGTACTTC
D gene: TRBD1; clone size: NA; J gene: TRBJ1-3; V gene: TRBV7-2; CDR3 protein: CASSPINRGWSGNTIYF; CDR3 DNA: TGTGCCAGCAGCCCGATCAACAGGGGTTGGTCTGGAAACACCATATATTTT
D gene: TRBD2; clone size: NA; J gene: TRBJ2-1; V gene: TRBV7-9; CDR3 protein: CASSHSGSSYNEQFF; CDR3 DNA: TGTGCCAGCAGCCATAGCGGGAGCTCCTACAATGAGCAGTTCTTC
D gene: NA; clone size: NA; J gene: TRBJ2-7; V gene: TRBV4-2; CDR3 protein: CASSLRTSIPRTSGGEPYEQYF; CDR3 DNA: TGTGCCAGCAGCCTACGAACAAGTATACCCCGAACTTCAGGAGGGGAGCCCTACGAGCAGTACTTC